These T cell receptor beta chains were read from a single sample in a study of neurological immune-mediated disorders. TCRdb processed the 5' RACE reads anew with MiXCR; each CDR3 protein has one entry. The table shows some 100,000 distinct CDR3 sequences, with 13% occurring only once. Sequenced input: PBMCs. Receptor source: a female donor with HTLV-1-associated myelopathy (HAM/TSP). Each CDR3 is given with its conserved first and last residue. A D gene is named only where the DNA matches it firmly.

TRBV28 . CAIAPGRSYEQYF
TRBV5-1 . CASYGIRSAYEQYF
TRBV7-9 . CASSSPPEGLYEQYF
TRBV12-3/TRBV12-4 . CASSPPRAEGETQYF
TRBV20-1 . CSARRKGSSYNEQFF
TRBV3-1 . CASRGTDEQYF
TRBV7-9 . CASSPRGVNVDNEQFF
TRBV5-1 . CASSLDGGYGYTF
TRBV7-9 . CASSYTGPPEQYF
TRBV14 . CASSQLSTEETQYF
TRBV6-1 . CASNTGTTSGYTF
TRBV5-1 . CASSFGGRMTDTQYF
TRBV20-1 . CSAGTPGGGGYTF
TRBV9 . CASSSTPAGATGELFF
TRBV5-1 . CASSLWTGTNTGELFF
TRBV5-1 TRBD1 CASSFFGQEETQYF
TRBV7-9 . CASSSPGSDEQFF
TRBV20-1 . CSARDGQRSNTGELFF
TRBV5-1 TRBD2 CASSSGSGGSYEQYF
TRBV9 . CASSFRTDTQYF